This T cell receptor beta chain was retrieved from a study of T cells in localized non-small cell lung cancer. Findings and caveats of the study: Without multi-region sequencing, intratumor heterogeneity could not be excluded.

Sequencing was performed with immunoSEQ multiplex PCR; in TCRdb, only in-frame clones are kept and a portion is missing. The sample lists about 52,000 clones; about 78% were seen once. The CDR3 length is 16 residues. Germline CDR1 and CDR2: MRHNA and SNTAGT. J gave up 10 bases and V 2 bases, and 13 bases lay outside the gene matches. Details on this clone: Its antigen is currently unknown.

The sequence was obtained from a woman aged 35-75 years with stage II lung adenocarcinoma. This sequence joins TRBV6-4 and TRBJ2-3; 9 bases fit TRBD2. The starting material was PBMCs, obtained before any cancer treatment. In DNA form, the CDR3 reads TGTGCCAGCAGTGACGACGGGGGCGGGGGGGCCAGCGCGCAGTATTTT. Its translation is CASSDDGGGGASAQYF.